This is a list of T cell receptor beta chains from one sample in a study of OX40 agonist ivuxolimab in advanced cancers. Assay: immunoSEQ multiplex PCR; the TCRdb copy retains only in-frame clones and omits some. Altogether some 70,000 clones are present, just over 85% being singletons, with the ten largest covering 0.65% to 0.9%. Sequenced material: CD4+ or CD8+ T cells sorted from blood, taken in a trial of the OX40 agonist ivuxolimab. The source of these receptors is an adult with an advanced solid tumor such as melanoma, head and neck, liver or kidney cancer. CDR3s include the opening cysteine and the closing phenylalanine or tryptophan. The D gene is left open where the match is weak. Clone size appears in some rows only: once, few, many, or a class for an expanded clone.

j_call	d_call	clone_size	v_call	cdr3_nt	cdr3_aa
TRBJ2-1	TRBD2	-	TRBV28	TGTGCCAGCACTACTAGCGCCAATGAGCAGTTCTTC	CASTTSANEQFF
TRBJ2-7	-	-	TRBV6-5	TGTGCCAGCAGTTACGCCGGCCTAAGAGGCGAGCAGTACTTC	CASSYAGLRGEQYF
TRBJ1-1	-	-	TRBV30	TGTGCCTGGAGTGTCGTAGGGGTTGACACTGAAGCTTTCTTT	CAWSVVGVDTEAFF
TRBJ2-2	-	-	TRBV5-4	TGTGCCAGCAGCCCCGAGCGGGCCCTTAACACCGGGGAGCTGTTTTTT	CASSPERALNTGELFF
TRBJ1-2	-	-	TRBV6-5	TGTGCCAGCAGTTCTCCTCGGCAGGGACACTATGGCTACACCTTC	CASSSPRQGHYGYTF
TRBJ1-1	-	-	TRBV7-9	TGTGCCAGCAGCTTAGTGGGTGGGCCGGGCACTGAAGCTTTCTTT	CASSLVGGPGTEAFF
TRBJ2-5	-	-	TRBV11-2	TGTGCCAGCAGCTTTTTTGCTCCACAAGAGACCCAGTACTTC	CASSFFAPQETQYF
TRBJ1-5	-	-	TRBV6-5	TGTGCCAGCAGTTACTCCCGGTTCGATAGCAATCAGCCCCAGCATTTT	CASSYSRFDSNQPQHF
TRBJ2-5	-	-	TRBV6-5	TGTGCCAGCAGGTACAGACCCGGGACACCACAAGAGACCCAGTACTTC	CASRYRPGTPQETQYF
TRBJ2-3	TRBD1	-	TRBV5-1	TGCGCCAGCAGCTGGGGGACAGGGTCGCGAGATACGCAGTATTTT	CASSWGTGSRDTQYF
TRBJ2-3	-	-	TRBV5-5	TGTGCCAGCAGCTCAAAGTGGGGTTCAGATACGCAGTATTTT	CASSSKWGSDTQYF
TRBJ1-6	TRBD1	once	TRBV18	TGTGCCAGCTCACCGACAGGGGAGCGTTCACCCCTCCACTTT	CASSPTGERSPLHF
TRBJ2-1	-	-	TRBV6-5	TGTGCCAGCAGTTACTCGACCCAGGCCCCCTACAATGAGCAGTTCTTC	CASSYSTQAPYNEQFF
TRBJ1-2	TRBD1	-	TRBV5-4	TGTGCCAGCAGCCGGAGACAGGGCCCCCTCGGCTACACCTTC	CASSRRQGPLGYTF
TRBJ1-1	-	-	TRBV2	TGTGCCAGCAGTCCCCAGGGGATCGGAAGGGCTGAAGCTTTCTTT	CASSPQGIGRAEAFF
TRBJ2-2	-	-	TRBV5-1	TGCGCCAGCGGCCCAGGGGTAATGACCGGGGAGCTGTTTTTT	CASGPGVMTGELFF
TRBJ2-7	TRBD1	-	TRBV28	TGTGCCAGCACCCCCTCTACCGGGACAGGGTACGAGCAGTACTTC	CASTPSTGTGYEQYF
TRBJ2-3	-	-	TRBV9	TGTGCCAGCAGCGCACGGGCGGGGGCCTCCACAGATACGCAGTATTTT	CASSARAGASTDTQYF
TRBJ2-5	TRBD1	once	TRBV12-5	TGTGCTAGTGGCCAAGGACAGGGGGCGTTAGAGACCCAGTACTTC	CASGQGQGALETQYF
TRBJ1-3	-	few	TRBV27	TGTGCCAGCAGCAGGGTCCCTCCTGGAAACACCATATATTTT	CASSRVPPGNTIYF
TRBJ2-2	TRBD2	once	TRBV7-7	TGTGCCAGCAGCAAACAGCGGGAGGGCTACGGGGAGCTGTTTTTT	CASSKQREGYGELFF
TRBJ1-2	-	-	TRBV19	TGTGCCAGTAGTTTAACGAGGGGATCAGGCGGCTATGGCTACACCTTC	CASSLTRGSGGYGYTF
TRBJ1-4	-	-	TRBV7-9	TGTGCCAGCAGACTAACAGGAAATAATGAAAAACTGTTTTTT	CASRLTGNNEKLFF
TRBJ2-1	-	-	TRBV10-3	TGTGCCATCAGTGGCACAAGCTCCGGTGAGCAGTTCTTC	CAISGTSSGEQFF
TRBJ2-3	-	-	TRBV5-1	TGCGCCAGCCGGGAAAACACAGATACGCAGTATTTT	CASRENTDTQYF
TRBJ1-3	-	once	TRBV18	TGTGCCAGCTCTCCCGGGCGGCAATCTGGAAACACCATATATTTT	CASSPGRQSGNTIYF
TRBJ1-2	-	-	TRBV27	TGTGCCAGTGGCAGGGAGAGGACCTATGGCTACACCTTC	CASGRERTYGYTF
TRBJ2-2	-	-	TRBV19	TGTGCCAGTATCCCCGCAGGGTGGCCCGGGGAGCTGTTTTTT	CASIPAGWPGELFF
TRBJ2-7	-	-	TRBV18	TGTGCCAGCTCACCACCGTCACGTTACGAGCAGTACTTC	CASSPPSRYEQYF
TRBJ1-2	-	-	TRBV7-9	TGTGCCAGCAGCCGGACCGGGGAGGATGGCTACACCTTC	CASSRTGEDGYTF
TRBJ2-5	TRBD1	-	TRBV18	TGTGCCAGCTCACGCGTAACAGGGGGCGAAGAGACCCAGTACTTC	CASSRVTGGEETQYF
TRBJ2-4	-	-	TRBV9	TGTGCCAGCAGCGTAGACACCCTGGGGAACATTCAGTACTTC	CASSVDTLGNIQYF
TRBJ2-3	-	-	TRBV7-9	TGTGCCAGCAGCAACCGAGATACGCAGTATTTT	CASSNRDTQYF
TRBJ2-5	TRBD2	-	TRBV6-5	TGTGCCAGCATGGGGAGCGGGGGGGCCCAAGAGACCCAGTACTTC	CASMGSGGAQETQYF
TRBJ1-6	-	few	TRBV7-2	TGTGCCAGCAGCTTAGCGCAGGCAGTAGTTAATTCACCCCTCCACTTT	CASSLAQAVVNSPLHF
TRBJ1-2	-	-	TRBV12-5	TGTGCTAGTGGTTTGCGAATTAACTATGGCTACACCTTC	CASGLRINYGYTF